Each of the 22 T cell receptor beta chains below was sequenced from the same sample in a study of regulatory T cells in long-lasting Graves disease. Through Arm-PCR of CDR3 regions and iRepertoire HTBI primers, TCR beta libraries were built. In TCRdb, the multiplex PCR reads were re-called with MiXCR into one record per CDR3 protein. This table has 450,000 or so distinct CDR3 sequences, 22% appearing once. Time point indicated: persistent/refractory GD, antithyroid drugs over 5 years with positive TRAb. RNA isolated from PBMCs was used to make the TCR library. The sequences come from peripheral blood mononuclear cells (PBMCs), collected when the disease was refractory, from a patient treated with antithyroid drugs. The receptors were sampled from a female donor with Graves disease.

The V and J genes are TRBV7-8 and TRBJ2-7, with D maybe TRBD1 (5 bases). V shed 5 bases and J shed 3 bases, with 20 bases lying between them. This CDR3 contains 16 residues. Germline CDR1 SGHVS, CDR2 FQNEAQ. The DNA of the CDR3 is TGTGCCAGCAGCGCACAGGACCCCCACCCCCTCTACGAGCAGTACTTC. Its translation: CASSAQDPHPLYEQYF.

The gene calls are TRBV30 and TRBJ1-1, with D possibly TRBD1 on 5 matching bases. CDR3 length: 10 residues. Germline V gene lookup returns CDR1 GTSNPN and CDR2 SVGIG (reference sequence). The chain's CDR3 is CEGRDTEAFF. The CDR3 region has the DNA TGTGAGGGACGGGACACTGAAGCTTTCTTT. The entire variable domain, with the rest obtained from reference TRBV30 and TRBJ1-1, is as follows: SQTIHQWPATLVQPVGSPLSLECTVEGTSNPNLYWYRQAAGRGLQLLFYSVGIGQISSEVPQNLSASRPQDRQFILSSKKLLLSDSGFYLCEGRDTEAFFGQGTRLTVV.

This clonotype was recorded many times. This chain connects TRBV20-1 to TRBJ1-5; D not certain. From germline, CDR1 is DFQATT and CDR2 SNEGSKA (reference sequence). The V end was cut by 7 bases, the J end by 4 bases, with 14 bases between. This CDR3 comprises 13 residues. CDR3 DNA sequence: TGCAGTGGGGAGCCTGGGTGGAATCAGCCCCAGCATTTT. It is translated as CSGEPGWNQPQHF.

This clonotype was observed many times. V is TRBV7-3 and J is TRBJ2-7; the D gene is possibly TRBD2 (5 bases). CDR3 length: 15 amino acids. Looked up from germline, CDR1 is SGHTA and CDR2 is FQGTGA. V was cut by 5 bases and J by 2 bases, with 16 bases left in between. The CDR3 nucleotides read TGTGCCAGCAGCCTACGGGGTGGCGTAACCTACGAGCAGTACTTC. It is translated as CASSLRGGVTYEQYF.

This clonotype has at least ten counts. The J gene is TRBJ2-5, the V gene TRBV6-2 or TRBV6-3; 7 bases are shared with TRBD1. With V trimmed by 4 bases and J by 3 bases, 2 bases remained unmatched. The CDR3 has 13 residues. Germline V lookup: CDR1 MNHEY, CDR2 SVGEGT. The CDR3 DNA sequence: TGTGCCAGCAGTTTCAGGGGGAAAGAGACCCAGTACTTC. Translated, it gives CASSFRGKETQYF.

This clonotype was counted ten times or more. The chain carries TRBV7-2 and TRBJ2-5; 7 bases are shared with TRBD2. In germline, CDR1 is SGHTA, CDR2 FQGNSA. J lost 3 bases, V lost 3 bases, and 1 base had no gene match. The CDR3 is made up of 13 amino acids. DNA for the CDR3: TGTGCCAGCAGCTTCGCGGGGGAAGAGACCCAGTACTTC. Translated, it gives CASSFAGEETQYF.

This clonotype was seen a handful of times. V usage is TRBV7-2 and J usage is TRBJ2-7; TRBD2 matches 9 bases. The CDR3 totals 15 residues. The germline V gene encodes CDR1 SGHTA and CDR2 FQGNSA. V was clipped by 6 bases and J by 7 bases; unmatched bases: 13. The CDR3 sequence is CASRPASGASGEQYF. The DNA for the CDR3 is TGTGCCAGCAGACCTGCTAGCGGGGCCTCTGGGGAGCAGTACTTC.

This clonotype has a handful of counts. The V gene is TRBV7-9, the J gene TRBJ2-5; weak D call: TRBD2 (5 bases). V dropped 4 bases and J dropped 7 bases, with 7 bases sitting between them. Per the germline V gene, CDR1 is SEHNR and CDR2 is FQNEAQ (reference sequence). The CDR3 spans 11 residues. The CDR3 nucleotides read TGTGCCAGCAGCTCAGGAGGGACCCAGTACTTC. Protein: CASSSGGTQYF.

As regards this clonotype: The junction shows a germline mismatch at one end, possibly a read error. V is TRBV12-3 or TRBV12-4 and J is TRBJ2-7, with D possibly TRBD1 on 6 matching bases. This CDR3 spans 15 amino acids. CDR3 in DNA: TGTGCCAGCAGCTCCTATCCGGGACAAACCTACGGGCAGTACTTC. Protein product: CASSSYPGQTYGQYF.

In its sample, this clonotype was seen many times. The chain joins TRBV28 to TRBJ2-5, with D unresolved. CDR3 length: 12 amino acids. Germline V gives CDR1 MDHEN, CDR2 SYDVKM. V dropped 7 bases and J dropped 4 bases, with 10 bases sitting between them. CDR3 nucleotide sequence: TGTGCCAGCATGGCGTGGAGAGAGACCCAGTACTTC. The encoded protein is CASMAWRETQYF.

This clonotype showed up just a few times. The chain joins TRBV2 to TRBJ1-3; possibly TRBD1 for D (5 bases). V was pared by 4 bases and J by 0 bases, with 10 bases between. CDR1 SNHLY and CDR2 FYNNEI come from the germline V gene. The CDR3 is 15 residues long. The CDR3 nucleotides read TGTGCCAGCAGTGCGGGACTCCTCTCTGGAAACACCATATATTTT. It yields the protein CASSAGLLSGNTIYF.

This clonotype was picked up a small number of times. The V and J genes are TRBV10-3 and TRBJ2-7; D might be TRBD1 or TRBD2, each matching 5 bases. Germline CDR1 ENHRY, CDR2 SYGVKD. V shed 6 bases and J shed 2 bases, with 11 bases lying between them. The CDR3 spans 13 residues. CDR3 region: CAISGDGTYEQYF. In DNA form, the CDR3 reads TGTGCCATCAGCGGGGACGGTACCTACGAGCAGTACTTC.

The rearrangement links TRBV9 to TRBJ1-3; D possibly corresponds to TRBD1 (5 bases). This CDR3 has 14 residues. CDR1 is SGDLS and CDR2 is YYNGEE in the germline V gene. Trimming removed 3 bases from V and 2 bases from J, with 9 bases in between. The CDR3 DNA sequence: TGTGCCAGCAGCGCGCAGGGAACTGGAAACACCATATATTTT. It translates to CASSAQGTGNTIYF.

In its sample, this clonotype was seen once. A much larger clone lies a single base off, so this may be a read error. V gene TRBV6-5 combines with J gene TRBJ1-2; D not certain. The CDR3 contains 13 residues. CDR1 and CDR2 from the germline V gene are MNHEY and SVGAGI. With 4 bases removed from V and 8 bases from J, the gap between germline ends came to 14 bases. This CDR3 is CASSCSRTSGYTF. The CDR3 DNA reads as TGTGCCAGCAGTTGCTCACGTACCTCGGGCTACACCTTC.

The table lists this clonotype with a few counts. The chain is built from TRBV18 and TRBJ2-7; TRBD1 agrees at 7 bases. V dropped 8 bases and J dropped 1; count of bases not matched to a gene: 5. Per germline, CDR1 KGHSH and CDR2 LQKENI. CDR3 length: 13 amino acids. CDR3 DNA sequence: TGTGCCAGCGTGGACAGGCCTTCCTACGAGCAGTACTTC. Protein: CASVDRPSYEQYF. The full variable domain, completed using reference TRBV18 and TRBJ2-7, is NAGVMQNPRHLVRRRGQEARLRCSPMKGHSHVYWYRQLPEEGLKFMVYLQKENIIDESGMPKERFSAEFPKEGPSILRIQQVVRGDSAAYFCASVDRPSYEQYFGPGTRLTVT.

The rearrangement uses TRBV20-1 and TRBJ1-4, with D tentatively TRBD1 (5 bases). There are 14 residues in the CDR3. V was trimmed by 6 bases and J by 2 bases, leaving 13 bases between them. CDR1 and CDR2 (germline): DFQATT, SNEGSKA (reference sequence). The DNA of the CDR3 is TGCAGTGCGGCAGGGTTGTCGACTAATGAAAAACTGTTTTTT. Translating gives CSAAGLSTNEKLFF.

V is TRBV3-1 and J is TRBJ2-7; D might be TRBD1 (5 bases). The CDR3 is 15 amino acids. Trimming left V 5 bases short and J 0 bases short, with 14 bases between. Germline V gives CDR1 LGHDT, CDR2 YNNKEL (reference sequence). The chain's CDR3 is CASSFTSGHSYEQYF. The CDR3 region has the DNA TGTGCCAGCAGCTTCACCTCAGGGCACTCCTACGAGCAGTACTTC.

In this sample, this clonotype turned up a few times. The chain combines TRBV29-1 with TRBJ2-7; D is unresolved. CDR3 size: 11 residues. The V end lost 4 bases, the J end lost 4 bases, and 8 bases lay between the germline ends. The V gene's germline CDR1 is SQVTM and CDR2 ANQGSEA. Here the CDR3 reads CSVVTRYEQYF. As DNA, the CDR3 is TGCAGCGTTGTAACGAGATACGAGCAGTACTTC.

The chain employs TRBV6-1 and TRBJ2-1; tentative D call: TRBD2 (6 bases). The ends were cut back, 5 bases at V and 8 bases at J, with 19 bases in the middle. The CDR3 spans 15 residues. Per germline, CDR1 MNHNS and CDR2 SASEGT. This CDR3 reads CASSLLATRQYEQFF. The DNA of the CDR3 is TGTGCCAGCAGTCTTCTAGCGACCAGGCAGTATGAGCAGTTCTTC.

This clonotype was counted ten times or more. The V gene is TRBV6-7, the J gene TRBJ1-5; possibly TRBD1 for D (6 bases). TRBV6-7 carries the ORF label, with uncertain function. Trimming stripped 6 bases from V and 5 bases from J, with 17 bases between. The CDR3 is 15 residues long. The CDR3 region has the DNA TGTGCCAGCAGCCGACCGGGACATATGGATCAGCCCCAGCATTTT. This gives the protein CASSRPGHMDQPQHF.

The sample holds many counts of this clonotype. The rearrangement links TRBV12-3 or TRBV12-4 to TRBJ2-5; 8 bases are shared with TRBD1. The CDR3 loop spans 16 amino acids. The V and J ends lost 6 bases and 3 bases, in that order; junction bases with no gene match: 12. CDR3: CASSTGDRGWEETQYF. The CDR3 DNA sequence: TGTGCCAGCAGCACAGGCGACAGGGGATGGGAAGAGACCCAGTACTTC.

The table lists this clonotype with a few counts. The chain recombines TRBV7-9 with TRBJ2-2; D is perhaps TRBD2 (5 bases). Trimming stripped 0 bases from V and 4 bases from J, with 18 bases between. The V gene's germline CDR1 is SEHNR and CDR2 FQNEAQ (reference sequence). The CDR3 is 18 residues long. The CDR3 DNA reads as TGTGCCAGCAGCTTAGCTTCTGTAGGAACCCGGGGCACCGGGGAGCTGTTTTTT. Translating gives CASSLASVGTRGTGELFF. Drawing the rest from reference TRBV7-9 and TRBJ2-2, the complete variable domain is DTGVSQNPRHKITKRGQNVTFRCDPISEHNRLYWYRQTLGQGPEFLTYFQNEAQLEKSRLLSDRFSAERPKGSFSTLEIQRTEQGDSAMYLCASSLASVGTRGTGELFFGEGSRLTVL.